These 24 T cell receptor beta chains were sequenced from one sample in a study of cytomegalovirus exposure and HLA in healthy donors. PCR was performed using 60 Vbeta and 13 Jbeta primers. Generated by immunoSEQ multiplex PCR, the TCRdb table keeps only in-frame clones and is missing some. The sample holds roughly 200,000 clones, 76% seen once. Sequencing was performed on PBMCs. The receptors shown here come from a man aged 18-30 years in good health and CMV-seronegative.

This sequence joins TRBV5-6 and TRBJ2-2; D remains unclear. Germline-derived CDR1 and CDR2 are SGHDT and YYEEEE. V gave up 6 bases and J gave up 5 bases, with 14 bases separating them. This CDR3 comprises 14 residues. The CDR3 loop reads CASTRSGGTGELFF. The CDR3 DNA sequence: TGTGCCAGCACCCGGAGTGGCGGAACCGGGGAGCTGTTTTTT.

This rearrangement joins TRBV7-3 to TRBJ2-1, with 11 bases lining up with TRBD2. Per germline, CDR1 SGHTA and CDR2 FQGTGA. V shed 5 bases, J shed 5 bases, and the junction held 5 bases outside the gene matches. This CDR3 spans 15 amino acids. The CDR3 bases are TGTGCCAGCAGCACCGGGACTAGCGGAGACAATGAGCAGTTCTTC. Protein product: CASSTGTSGDNEQFF.

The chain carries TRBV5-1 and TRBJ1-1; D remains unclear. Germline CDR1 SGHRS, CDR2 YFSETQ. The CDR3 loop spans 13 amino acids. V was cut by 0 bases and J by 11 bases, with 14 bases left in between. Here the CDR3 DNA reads TGCGCCAGCAGCTTGGCCGACGAGATGGGCGCTTTCTTT. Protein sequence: CASSLADEMGAFF.

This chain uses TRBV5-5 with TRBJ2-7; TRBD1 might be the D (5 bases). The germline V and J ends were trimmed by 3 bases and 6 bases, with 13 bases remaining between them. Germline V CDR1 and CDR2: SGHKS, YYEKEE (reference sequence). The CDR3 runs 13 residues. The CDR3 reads CASSWGPGLEQYF. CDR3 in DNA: TGTGCCAGCAGCTGGGGCCCCGGGCTCGAGCAGTACTTC. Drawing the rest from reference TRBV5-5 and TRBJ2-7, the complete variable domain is DAGVTQSPTHLIKTRGQQVTLRCSPISGHKSVSWYQQVLGQGPQFIFQYYEKEERGRGNFPDRFSARQFPNYSSELNVNALLLGDSALYLCASSWGPGLEQYFGPGTRLTVT.

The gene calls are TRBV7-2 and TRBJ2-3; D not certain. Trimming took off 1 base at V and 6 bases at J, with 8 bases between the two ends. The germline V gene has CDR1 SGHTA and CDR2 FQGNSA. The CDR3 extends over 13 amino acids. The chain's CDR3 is CASSLEGRDTQYF. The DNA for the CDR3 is TGTGCCAGCAGCTTAGAAGGCAGGGATACGCAGTATTTT. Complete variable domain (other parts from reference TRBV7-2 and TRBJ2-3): GAGVSQSPSNKVTEKGKDVELRCDPISGHTALYWYRQSLGQGLEFLIYFQGNSAPDKSGLPSDRFSAERTGGSVSTLTIQRTQQEDSAVYLCASSLEGRDTQYFGPGTRLTVL.

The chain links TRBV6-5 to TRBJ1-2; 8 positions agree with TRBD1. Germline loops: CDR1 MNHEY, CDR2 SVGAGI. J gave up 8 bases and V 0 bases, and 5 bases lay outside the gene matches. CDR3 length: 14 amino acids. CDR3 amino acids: CASSYSLDRDGYTF. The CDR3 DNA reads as TGTGCCAGCAGTTACTCCCTGGACAGGGACGGCTACACCTTC.

CDR3 DNA: TGTGCCACACTTAGAGGGGGCTCTCGGGAGCAGTACTTC. This gives the protein CATLRGGSREQYF. This rearrangement joins TRBV6-1 to TRBJ2-7; 7 nucleotides align to TRBD1. Germline CDR1 reads MNHNS; CDR2 reads SASEGT. There are 13 residues in the CDR3. V was pared by 10 bases and J by 7 bases, with 13 bases of the junction left unmatched.

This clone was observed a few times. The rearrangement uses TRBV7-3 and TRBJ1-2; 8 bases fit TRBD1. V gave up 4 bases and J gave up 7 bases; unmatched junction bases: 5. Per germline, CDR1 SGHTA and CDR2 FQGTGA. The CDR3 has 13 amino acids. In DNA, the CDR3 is TGTGCCAGCAGCTCATCAGGGGGCAGTGGCTACACCTTC. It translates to CASSSSGGSGYTF.

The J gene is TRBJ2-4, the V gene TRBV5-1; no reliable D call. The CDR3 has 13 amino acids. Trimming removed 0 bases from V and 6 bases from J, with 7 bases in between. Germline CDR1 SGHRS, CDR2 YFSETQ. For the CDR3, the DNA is TGCGCCAGCAGCTTGGACCGCGCAAACATTCAGTACTTC. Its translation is CASSLDRANIQYF.

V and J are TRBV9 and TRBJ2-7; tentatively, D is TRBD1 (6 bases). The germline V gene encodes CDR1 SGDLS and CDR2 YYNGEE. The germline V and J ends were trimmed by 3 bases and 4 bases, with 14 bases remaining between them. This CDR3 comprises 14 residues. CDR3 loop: CASSAKGGSYEQYF. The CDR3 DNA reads TGTGCCAGCAGCGCCAAAGGGGGTAGTTACGAGCAGTACTTC.

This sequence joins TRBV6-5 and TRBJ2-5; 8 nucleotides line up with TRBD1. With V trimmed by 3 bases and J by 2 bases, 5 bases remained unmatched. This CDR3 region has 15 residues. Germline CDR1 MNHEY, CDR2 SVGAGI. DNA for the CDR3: TGTGCCAGCAGTTATTCCGGGACAGGACAAGAGACCCAGTACTTC. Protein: CASSYSGTGQETQYF.

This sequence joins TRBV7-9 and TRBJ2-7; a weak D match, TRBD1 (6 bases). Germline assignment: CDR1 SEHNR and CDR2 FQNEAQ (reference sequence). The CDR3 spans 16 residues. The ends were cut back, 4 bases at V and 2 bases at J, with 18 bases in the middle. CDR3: CASSSSTGLRTYEQYF. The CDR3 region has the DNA TGTGCCAGCAGCTCCTCGACAGGACTCCGGACCTACGAGCAGTACTTC.

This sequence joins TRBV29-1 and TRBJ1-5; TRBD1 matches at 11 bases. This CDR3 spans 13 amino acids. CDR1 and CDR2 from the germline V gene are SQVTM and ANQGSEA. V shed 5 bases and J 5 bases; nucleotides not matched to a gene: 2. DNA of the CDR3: TGCAGCGTTCGGGGACAGGGGGATCAGCCCCAGCATTTT. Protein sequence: CSVRGQGDQPQHF.

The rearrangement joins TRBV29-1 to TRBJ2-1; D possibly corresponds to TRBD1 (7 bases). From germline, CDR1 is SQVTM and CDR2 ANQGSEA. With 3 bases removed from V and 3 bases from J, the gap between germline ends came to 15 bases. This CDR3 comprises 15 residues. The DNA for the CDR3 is TGCAGCGTTGAGAGGAGGGACAGTATCTACAATGAGCAGTTCTTC. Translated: CSVERRDSIYNEQFF.

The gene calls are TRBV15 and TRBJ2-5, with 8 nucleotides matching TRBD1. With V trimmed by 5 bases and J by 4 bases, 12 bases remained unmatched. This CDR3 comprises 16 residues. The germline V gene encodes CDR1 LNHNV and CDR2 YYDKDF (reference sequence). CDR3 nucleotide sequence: TGTGCCACCAGCCTAACCCGGACAGGGATAAGAGAGACCCAGTACTTC. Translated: CATSLTRTGIRETQYF.

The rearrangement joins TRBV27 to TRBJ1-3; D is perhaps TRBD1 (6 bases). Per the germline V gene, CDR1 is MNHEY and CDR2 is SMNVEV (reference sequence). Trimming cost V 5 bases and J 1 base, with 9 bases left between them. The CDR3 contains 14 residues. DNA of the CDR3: TGTGCCAGCAGTCAGGGGTATTCTGGAAACACCATATATTTT. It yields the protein CASSQGYSGNTIYF.

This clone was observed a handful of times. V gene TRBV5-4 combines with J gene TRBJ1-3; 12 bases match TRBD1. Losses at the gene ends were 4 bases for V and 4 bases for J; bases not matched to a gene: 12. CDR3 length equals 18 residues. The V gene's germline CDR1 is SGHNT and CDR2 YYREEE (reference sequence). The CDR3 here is CASSLVPGQGANGNTIYF. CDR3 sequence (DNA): TGTGCCAGCAGCCTAGTCCCGGGACAGGGGGCTAACGGAAACACCATATATTTT. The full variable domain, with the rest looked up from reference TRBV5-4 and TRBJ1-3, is ETGVTQSPTHLIKTRGQQVTLRCSSQSGHNTVSWYQQALGQGPQFIFQYYREEENGRGNFPPRFSGLQFPNYSSELNVNALELDDSALYLCASSLVPGQGANGNTIYFGEGSWLTVV.

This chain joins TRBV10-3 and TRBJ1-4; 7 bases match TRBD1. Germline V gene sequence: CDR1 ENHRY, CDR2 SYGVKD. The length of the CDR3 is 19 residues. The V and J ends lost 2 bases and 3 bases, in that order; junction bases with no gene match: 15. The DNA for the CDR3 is TGTGCCATCAGTGAGGTGTCAATGCTTGACAGGGCCTCTAATGAAAAACTGTTTTTT. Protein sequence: CAISEVSMLDRASNEKLFF.

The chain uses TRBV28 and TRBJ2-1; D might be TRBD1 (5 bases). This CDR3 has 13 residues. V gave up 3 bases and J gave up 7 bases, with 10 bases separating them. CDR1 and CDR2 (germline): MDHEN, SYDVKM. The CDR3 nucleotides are TGTGCCAGCAGTTTCCCAGGGCTGAATGAGCAGTTCTTC. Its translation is CASSFPGLNEQFF.

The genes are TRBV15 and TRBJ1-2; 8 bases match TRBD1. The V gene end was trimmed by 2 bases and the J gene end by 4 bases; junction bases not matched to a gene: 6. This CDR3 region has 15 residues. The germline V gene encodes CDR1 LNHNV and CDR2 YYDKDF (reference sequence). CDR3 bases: TGTGCCACCAGCAGATCCAGGGGGCCTAGCTATGGCTACACCTTC. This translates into CATSRSRGPSYGYTF.

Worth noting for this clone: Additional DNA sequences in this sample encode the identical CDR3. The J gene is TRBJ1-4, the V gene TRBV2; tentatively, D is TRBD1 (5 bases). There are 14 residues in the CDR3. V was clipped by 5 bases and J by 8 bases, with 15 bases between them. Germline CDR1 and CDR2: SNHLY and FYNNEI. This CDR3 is CASSHRDLEEKLFF. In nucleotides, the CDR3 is TGTGCCAGCAGTCACCGGGACTTAGAGGAAAAACTGTTTTTT.

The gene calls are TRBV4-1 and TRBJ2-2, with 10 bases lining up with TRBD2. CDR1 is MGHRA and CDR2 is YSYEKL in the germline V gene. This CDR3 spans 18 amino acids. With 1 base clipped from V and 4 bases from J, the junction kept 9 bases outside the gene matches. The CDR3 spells CASSQGILAGVATGELFF. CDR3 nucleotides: TGCGCCAGCAGCCAAGGGATTCTAGCGGGAGTGGCCACCGGGGAGCTGTTTTTT.

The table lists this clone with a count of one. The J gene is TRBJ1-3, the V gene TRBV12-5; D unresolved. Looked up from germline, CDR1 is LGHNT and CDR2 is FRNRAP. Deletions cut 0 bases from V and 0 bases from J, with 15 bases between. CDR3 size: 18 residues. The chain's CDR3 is CASGLVTGRANSGNTIYF. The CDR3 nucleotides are TGTGCTAGTGGTTTGGTAACGGGGAGAGCGAACTCTGGAAACACCATATATTTT.

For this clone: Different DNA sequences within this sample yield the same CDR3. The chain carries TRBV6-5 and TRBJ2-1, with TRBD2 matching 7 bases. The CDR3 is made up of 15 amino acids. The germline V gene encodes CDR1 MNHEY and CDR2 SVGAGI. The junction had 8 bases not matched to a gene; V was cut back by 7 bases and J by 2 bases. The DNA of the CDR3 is TGTGCCAGCAAAGACGCCGGGACTACCTACAATGAGCAGTTCTTC. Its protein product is CASKDAGTTYNEQFF.